This is a list of T cell receptor beta chains from one sample in a study of response to subunit inactivated influenza vaccine. One entry per CDR3 protein, called by TCRdb with MiXCR from the RT-PCR reads. The top ten clones hold 3% of a sample with 450,000 to 600,000 distinct CDR3 sequences, 15% to 20% of them seen once. This specimen was CD4+ T cells sorted from PBMCs, taken around 25 months after vaccination. The receptor set was obtained from a man aged 50 to 69 who received an inactivated influenza vaccine. CDR3s include the opening cysteine and the closing phenylalanine or tryptophan. D genes are given only for firm matches. The size entry is marked missing in some rows and otherwise reads once, few, many or a size class.

CASTPQGPSNQPQHF | TGTGCCAGCACCCCACAGGGGCCAAGCAATCAGCCCCAGCATTTT | TRBV12-3/TRBV12-4 | NA | 15 | TRBD1 | TRBJ1-5
CASSLGPWQPQHF | TGTGCCAGCAGCCTGGGACCATGGCAGCCCCAGCATTTT | TRBV7-9 | many | 13 | NA | TRBJ1-5
CSVEDRMGQSTDTQYF | TGCAGCGTTGAAGATCGGATGGGTCAGAGCACAGATACGCAGTATTTT | TRBV29-1 | many | 16 | NA | TRBJ2-3
CASSSPDEAFF | TGTGCCAGCAGTTCACCGGATGAAGCTTTCTTT | TRBV12-3/TRBV12-4 | few | 11 | NA | TRBJ1-1
CASSFRAKNIQYF | TGTGCCAGCAGCTTCCGCGCAAAAAACATTCAGTACTTC | TRBV13 | few | 13 | NA | TRBJ2-4
CAIREPPHETQYF | TGTGCCATCAGGGAGCCGCCCCACGAGACCCAGTACTTC | TRBV10-3 | NA | 13 | NA | TRBJ2-5
CSALLTSGVSSSYNEQFF | TGCAGTGCTCTCCTGACTAGCGGGGTCTCGAGCTCCTACAATGAGCAGTTCTTC | TRBV20-1 | many | 18 | TRBD2 | TRBJ2-1
CASSQPRDLGELFF | TGTGCCAGCAGCCAACCCAGGGACCTCGGGGAGCTGTTTTTT | TRBV3-1 | NA | 14 | NA | TRBJ2-2
CSVGRTGGSYEQYF | TGCAGCGTTGGGCGGACAGGGGGCTCCTACGAGCAGTACTTC | TRBV29-1 | many | 14 | TRBD1 | TRBJ2-7
CSATGYGLQSSYNEQFF | TGCAGTGCTACCGGTTACGGCCTGCAAAGCTCCTACAATGAGCAGTTCTTC | TRBV20-1 | NA | 17 | NA | TRBJ2-1
CASSGPKGQSSGNTIYF | TGTGCCAGCAGTGGACCTAAAGGACAGAGCTCTGGAAACACCATATATTTT | TRBV25-1 | few | 17 | NA | TRBJ1-3
CASKRTAEQETQYF | TGTGCCAGCAAAAGGACAGCCGAGCAAGAGACCCAGTACTTC | TRBV21-1 | NA | 14 | NA | TRBJ2-5
CASRRRGNGDEKLFF | TGTGCCAGCAGGCGTCGGGGGAATGGGGATGAAAAACTGTTTTTT | TRBV27 | NA | 15 | NA | TRBJ1-4
CSAEPPGLAGGFTDTQYF | TGCAGTGCGGAACCTCCGGGACTAGCGGGAGGTTTCACAGATACGCAGTATTTT | TRBV20-1 | NA | 18 | TRBD2 | TRBJ2-3
CAISESGSLAGQFF | TGTGCCATCAGTGAGTCGGGAAGTCTAGCGGGGCAGTTCTTC | TRBV10-3 | NA | 14 | TRBD2 | TRBJ2-1
CASSTGGGAYNEQFF | TGTGCCAGCAGCACCGGCGGGGGGGCCTACAATGAGCAGTTCTTC | TRBV6-1 | NA | 15 | TRBD2 | TRBJ2-1